This T cell receptor beta chain is from a study of identical twins listed by TCRdb under 2016. Regarding the complete study: TCR alpha and beta repertoires from monozygotic twins, unrelated adults of various ages and cord blood were deep-sequenced to test whether fetal clonotypes persist. To rule out contamination, the twin experiments were replicated at different times with different library preparation protocols.

Every donor was a healthy Caucasian. What the research found in general, with its limitations: Compared with coincidental sharing between unrelated individuals, an excess of low generation-probability sequences was observed among out-of-frame TCR alpha sequences shared between twins. Excess twin sharing in beta out-of-frame sequences was weaker because fewer shared sequences lowered the signal-to-noise ratio. In monozygotic twins, recombination models systematically underestimated out-of-frame TCR alpha sharing, but the models matched the sharing seen between unrelated individuals. Conclusions relied on cross-sectional statistical analysis, since the same donors could not be followed over many years. Invariant T cells such as MAIT and iNKT could partly confound zero-insertion analyses, although diverse VJ usage argued against such confounding for most clonotypes. Abundant cord blood beta clonotypes carried fewer insertions; young adult naive repertoires showed a weaker similar trend, while memory repertoires showed none.

This clonotype was recorded many times. Its antigen has not been determined. Per-base qualities were not stored, and no clone one base away is much larger. The library came from 5' RACE. The instrument given in TCRdb is Illumina HiSeq 2000. Template switching introduced a universal primer binding site; the final cDNA contained a unique molecular identifier, enabling accurate counting of TCR cDNA molecules. First-strand cDNA for TCR alpha and beta chains was synthesized from specific primers in the conserved constant-segment region. To control for contamination, every cDNA library was double barcoded, receiving both a SMART-Mk sample barcode and Illumina barcodes. TruSeq adapter sequences along with Illumina sample barcodes were introduced in two successive PCR steps. The TCR alpha and beta cDNA libraries were sequenced on the Illumina HiSeq platform using custom primers. The authors processed their data as follows. Unique molecular identifiers were extracted from raw reads with MiGEC, and CDR3 positions were determined with MiXCR. Recombination models were inferred per individual with the repgenHMM and IGoR tools using an EM algorithm. Shared clonotypes were analyzed with the tcR package in R, and sharing was normalized by the product of cloneset sizes. To study raw recombination without the effects of thymic and clonal selection, out-of-frame nonproductive sequences were analyzed. Using fastp trimming at Q25 and MiXCR clonotype assembly, TCRdb reanalyzed the public sequencing data and kept in-frame beta chains. Each record represents a unique CDR3 protein, reported with the most common genes and DNA among its rows. These V and J calls originate from TCRdb's pipeline instead of the authors' own analysis. Recorded for this sample are 1.5 million to 2 million distinct CDR3 sequences; roughly 35% of them occurred a single time. The top ten constitute about 0.27% of the sample.

At the junction V is shortened by 6 bases and J by 1 base; bases outside the gene matches: 9. The germline V gene yields MDHEN for CDR1 and SYDVKM for CDR2. The CDR3 sequence holds 15 residues, the cysteine and phenylalanine included. CDR3 DNA only is kept here, 45 bases in frame from base 1. The rearranged chain carries TRBV28 and TRBJ2-7; TRBD2 agrees with 7 junctional bases. The specimen was cord blood. This TCR was recovered from a newborn girl in good health. The nucleotide sequence reads as follows: TGTGCCAGCAGAAAAGTAGGGACTACGTCCTACGAGCAGTACTTC. It specifies CASRKVGTTSYEQYF.